This TCR beta chain came from a study of blood T cell repertoires in COVID-19. Overall study context: T cells, B-cell-depleted T cells, or PBMCs provided the cDNA or gDNA that served as material.

Per the authors' pipeline: Amplified reference gene primers provided the basis for estimating nucleated cell counts. Data came from immunoSEQ multiplex PCR; TCRdb stores just in-frame clones and leaves some out. V and J calls and clone size are given by that table; D and trimming were obtained from the DNA. In the table there are more than 95,000 clones, around 87% of which are singletons. The CDR3 contains 17 residues. V lost 2 bases and J lost 4; bases outside the gene matches: 10. CDR1 and CDR2 (germline): SGHRS, YFSETQ. This clone was counted once. The rearrangement links TRBV5-1 to TRBJ2-3; 10 bases are shared with TRBD2. This TCR came from a man aged 50-59 years with acute or convalescent COVID-19. The sequenced sample was peripheral blood. The CDR3 DNA follows: TGCGCCAGCAGCTTAATGAGCGGGAGGGCGAGTGCAGATACGCAGTATTTT. It encodes CASSLMSGRASADTQYF. Full variable domain (outside the CDR3, taken from reference TRBV5-1 and TRBJ2-3): KAGVTQTPRYLIKTRGQQVTLSCSPISGHRSVSWYQQTPGQGLQFLFEYFSETQRNKGNFPGRFSGRQFSNSRSEMNVSTLELGDSALYLCASSLMSGRASADTQYFGPGTRLTVL.